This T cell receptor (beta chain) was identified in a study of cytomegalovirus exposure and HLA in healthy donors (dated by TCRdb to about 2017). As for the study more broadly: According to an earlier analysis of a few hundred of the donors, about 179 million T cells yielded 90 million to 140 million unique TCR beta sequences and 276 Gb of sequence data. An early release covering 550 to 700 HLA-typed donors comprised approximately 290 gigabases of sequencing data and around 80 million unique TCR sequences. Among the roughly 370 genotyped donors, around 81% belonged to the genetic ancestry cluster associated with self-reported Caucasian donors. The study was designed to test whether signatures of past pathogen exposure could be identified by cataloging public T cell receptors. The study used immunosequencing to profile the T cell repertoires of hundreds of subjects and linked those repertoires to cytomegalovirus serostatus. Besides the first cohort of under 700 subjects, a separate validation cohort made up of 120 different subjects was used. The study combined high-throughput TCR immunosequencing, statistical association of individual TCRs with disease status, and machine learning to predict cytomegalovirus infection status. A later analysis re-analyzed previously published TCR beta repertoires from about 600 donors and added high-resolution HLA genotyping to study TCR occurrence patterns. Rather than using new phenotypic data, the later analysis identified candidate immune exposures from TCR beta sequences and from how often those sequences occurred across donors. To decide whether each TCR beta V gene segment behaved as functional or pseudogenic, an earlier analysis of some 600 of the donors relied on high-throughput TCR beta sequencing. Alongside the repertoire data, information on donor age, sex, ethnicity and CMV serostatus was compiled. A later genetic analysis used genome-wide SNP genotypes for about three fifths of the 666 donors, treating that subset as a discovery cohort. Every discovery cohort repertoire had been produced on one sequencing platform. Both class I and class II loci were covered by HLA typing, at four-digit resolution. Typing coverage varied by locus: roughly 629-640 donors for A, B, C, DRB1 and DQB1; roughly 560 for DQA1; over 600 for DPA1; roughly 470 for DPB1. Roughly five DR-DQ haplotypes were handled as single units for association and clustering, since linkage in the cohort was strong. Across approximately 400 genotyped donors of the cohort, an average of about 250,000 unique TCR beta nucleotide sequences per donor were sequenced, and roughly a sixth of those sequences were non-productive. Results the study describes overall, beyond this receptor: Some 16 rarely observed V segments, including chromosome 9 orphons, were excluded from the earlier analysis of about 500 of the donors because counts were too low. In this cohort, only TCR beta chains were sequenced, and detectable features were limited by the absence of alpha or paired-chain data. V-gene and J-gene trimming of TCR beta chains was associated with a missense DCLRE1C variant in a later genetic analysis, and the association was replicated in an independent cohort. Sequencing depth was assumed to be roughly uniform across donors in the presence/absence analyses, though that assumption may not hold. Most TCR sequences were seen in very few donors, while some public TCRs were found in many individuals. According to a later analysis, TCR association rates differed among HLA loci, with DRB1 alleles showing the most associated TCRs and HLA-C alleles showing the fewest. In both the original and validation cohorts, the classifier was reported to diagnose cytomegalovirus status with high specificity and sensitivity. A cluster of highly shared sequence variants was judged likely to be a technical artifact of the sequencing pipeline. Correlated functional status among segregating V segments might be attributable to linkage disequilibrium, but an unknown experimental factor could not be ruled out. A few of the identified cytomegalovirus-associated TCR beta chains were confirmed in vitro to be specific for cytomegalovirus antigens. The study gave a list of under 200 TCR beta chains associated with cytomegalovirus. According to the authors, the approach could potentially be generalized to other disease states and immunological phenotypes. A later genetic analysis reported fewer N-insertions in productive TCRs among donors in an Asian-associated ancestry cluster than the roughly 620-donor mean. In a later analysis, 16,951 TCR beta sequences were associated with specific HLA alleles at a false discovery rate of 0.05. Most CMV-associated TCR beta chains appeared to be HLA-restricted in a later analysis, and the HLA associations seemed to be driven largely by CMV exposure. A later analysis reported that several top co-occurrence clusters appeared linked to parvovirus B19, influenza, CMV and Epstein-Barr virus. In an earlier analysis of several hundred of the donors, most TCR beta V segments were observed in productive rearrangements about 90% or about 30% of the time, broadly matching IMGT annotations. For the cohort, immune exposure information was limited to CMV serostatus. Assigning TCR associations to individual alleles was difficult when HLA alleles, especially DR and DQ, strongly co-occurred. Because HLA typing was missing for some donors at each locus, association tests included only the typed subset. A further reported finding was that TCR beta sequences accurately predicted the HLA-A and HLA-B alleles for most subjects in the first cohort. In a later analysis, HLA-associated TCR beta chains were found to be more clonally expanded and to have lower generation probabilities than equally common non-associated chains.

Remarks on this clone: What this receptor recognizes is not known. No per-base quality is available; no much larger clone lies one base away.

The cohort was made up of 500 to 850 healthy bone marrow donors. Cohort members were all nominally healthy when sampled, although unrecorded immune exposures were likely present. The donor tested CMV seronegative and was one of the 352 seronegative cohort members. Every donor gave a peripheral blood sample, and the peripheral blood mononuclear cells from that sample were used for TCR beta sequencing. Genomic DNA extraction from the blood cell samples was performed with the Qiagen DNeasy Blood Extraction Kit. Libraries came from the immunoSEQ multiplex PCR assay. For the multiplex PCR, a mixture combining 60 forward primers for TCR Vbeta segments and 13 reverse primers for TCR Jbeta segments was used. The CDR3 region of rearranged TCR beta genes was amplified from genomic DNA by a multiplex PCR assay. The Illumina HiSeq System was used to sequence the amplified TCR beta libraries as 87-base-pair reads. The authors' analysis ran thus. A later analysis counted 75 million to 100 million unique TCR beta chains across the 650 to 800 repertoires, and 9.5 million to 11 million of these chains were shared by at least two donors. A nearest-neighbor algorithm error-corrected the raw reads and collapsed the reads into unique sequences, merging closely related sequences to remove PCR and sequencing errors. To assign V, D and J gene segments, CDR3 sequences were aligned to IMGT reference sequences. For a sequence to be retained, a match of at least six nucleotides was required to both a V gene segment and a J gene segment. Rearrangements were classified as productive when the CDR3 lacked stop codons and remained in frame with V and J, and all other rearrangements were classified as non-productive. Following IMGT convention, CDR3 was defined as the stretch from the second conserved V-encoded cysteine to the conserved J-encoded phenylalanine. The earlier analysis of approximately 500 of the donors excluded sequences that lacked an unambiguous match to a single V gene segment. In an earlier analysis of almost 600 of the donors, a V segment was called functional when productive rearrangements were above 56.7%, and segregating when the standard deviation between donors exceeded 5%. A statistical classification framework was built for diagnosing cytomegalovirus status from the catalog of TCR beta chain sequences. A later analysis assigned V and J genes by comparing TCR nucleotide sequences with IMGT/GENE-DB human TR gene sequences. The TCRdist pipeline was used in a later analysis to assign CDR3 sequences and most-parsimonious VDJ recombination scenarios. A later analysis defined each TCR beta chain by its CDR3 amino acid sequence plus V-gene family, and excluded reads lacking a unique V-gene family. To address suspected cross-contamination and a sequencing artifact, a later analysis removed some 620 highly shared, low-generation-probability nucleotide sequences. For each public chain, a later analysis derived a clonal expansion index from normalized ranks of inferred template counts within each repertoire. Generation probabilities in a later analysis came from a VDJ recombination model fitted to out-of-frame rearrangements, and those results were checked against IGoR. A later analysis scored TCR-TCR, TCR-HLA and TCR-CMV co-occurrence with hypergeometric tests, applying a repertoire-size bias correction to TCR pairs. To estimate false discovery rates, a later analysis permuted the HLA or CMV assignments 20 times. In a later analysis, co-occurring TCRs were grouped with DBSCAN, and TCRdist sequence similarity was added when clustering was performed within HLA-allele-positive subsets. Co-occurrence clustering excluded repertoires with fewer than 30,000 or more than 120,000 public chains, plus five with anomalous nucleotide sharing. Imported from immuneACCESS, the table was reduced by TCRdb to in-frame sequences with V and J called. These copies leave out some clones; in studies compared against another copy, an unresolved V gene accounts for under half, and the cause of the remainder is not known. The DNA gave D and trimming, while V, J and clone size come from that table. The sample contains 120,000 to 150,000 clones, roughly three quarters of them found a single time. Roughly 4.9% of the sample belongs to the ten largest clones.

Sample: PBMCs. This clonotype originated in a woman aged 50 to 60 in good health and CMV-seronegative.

The DNA sequence is TGTGCCAGCAGCTTAGACCTCAGGGCAGGGGACCTATACGAGCAGTACTTC. It codes for CASSLDLRAGDLYEQYF. This sequence uses TRBV7-9 and TRBJ2-7; possibly the D gene is TRBD1, per 6 matching bases. The germline ends are 20 bases apart after V is trimmed by 1 base and J by 4 bases. CDR1 and CDR2 are read off the germline V gene (reference sequence) as SEHNR and FQNEAQ. The CDR3 sequence holds 17 residues, the cysteine and phenylalanine included. Of all the DNA, just the CDR3 is kept, 51 bases in frame from base 1. The reference TRBV7-9 and TRBJ2-7 proteins fill in what lies around the CDR3, so the full variable domain reads DTGVSQNPRHKITKRGQNVTFRCDPISEHNRLYWYRQTLGQGPEFLTYFQNEAQLEKSRLLSDRFSAERPKGSFSTLEIQRTEQGDSAMYLCASSLDLRAGDLYEQYFGPGTRLTVT.